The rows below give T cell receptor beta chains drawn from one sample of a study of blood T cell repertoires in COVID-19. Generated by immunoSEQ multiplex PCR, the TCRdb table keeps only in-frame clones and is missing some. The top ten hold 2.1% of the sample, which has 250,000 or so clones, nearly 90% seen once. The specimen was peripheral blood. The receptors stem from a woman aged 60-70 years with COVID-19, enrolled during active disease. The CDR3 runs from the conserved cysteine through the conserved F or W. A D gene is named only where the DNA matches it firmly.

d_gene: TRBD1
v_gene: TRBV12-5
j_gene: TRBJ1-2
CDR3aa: CASGPRTGNYGYTF
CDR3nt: TGTGCTAGTGGTCCGCGGACAGGTAACTATGGCTACACCTTC

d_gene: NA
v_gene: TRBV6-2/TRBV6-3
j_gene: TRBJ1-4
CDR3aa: CASSSQSLILRLFF
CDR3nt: TGTGCCAGCAGTTCTCAGTCTTTAATACTAAGACTGTTTTTT

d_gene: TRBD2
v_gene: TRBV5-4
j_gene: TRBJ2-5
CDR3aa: CASSPSRDYHQETQYF
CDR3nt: TGTGCCAGCAGCCCGAGCCGGGACTATCACCAAGAGACCCAGTACTTC

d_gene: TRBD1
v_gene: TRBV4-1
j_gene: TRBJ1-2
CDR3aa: CASSQDPTGGGYGYTF
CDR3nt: TGCGCCAGCAGCCAAGACCCGACAGGGGGGGGCTATGGCTACACCTTC

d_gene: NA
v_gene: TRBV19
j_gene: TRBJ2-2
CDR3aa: CASSAQQGRTFFGELFF
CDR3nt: TGTGCCAGTAGTGCCCAACAGGGAAGGACGTTTTTCGGGGAGCTGTTTTTT

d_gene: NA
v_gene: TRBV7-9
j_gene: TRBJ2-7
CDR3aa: CASSLPRKSGVSPYEQYF
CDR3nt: TGTGCCAGCAGCTTACCGAGGAAATCAGGGGTCTCGCCGTACGAGCAGTACTTC

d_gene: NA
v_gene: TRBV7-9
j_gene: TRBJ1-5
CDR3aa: CASSLLSNQPQHF
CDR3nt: TGTGCCAGCAGCTTACTTAGCAATCAGCCCCAGCATTTT

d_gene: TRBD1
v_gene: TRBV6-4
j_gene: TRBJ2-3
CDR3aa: CASSPGQATDTQYF
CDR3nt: TGTGCCAGCAGTCCGGGACAGGCCACAGATACGCAGTATTTT

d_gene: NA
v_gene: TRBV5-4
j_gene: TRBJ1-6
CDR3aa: CASSLAGNYNSPLHF
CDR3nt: TGTGCCAGCAGCTTGGCGGGTAACTATAATTCACCCCTCCACTTT

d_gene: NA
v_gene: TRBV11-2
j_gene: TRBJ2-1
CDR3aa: CASSLEGGNYNEQFF
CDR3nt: TGTGCCAGCAGCTTAGAAGGCGGGAACTACAATGAGCAGTTCTTC

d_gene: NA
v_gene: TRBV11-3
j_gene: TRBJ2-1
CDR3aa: CASSLGGDNEQFF
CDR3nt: TGTGCCAGCAGCTTGGGCGGGGACAATGAGCAGTTCTTC

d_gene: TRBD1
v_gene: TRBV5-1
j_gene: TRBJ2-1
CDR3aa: CASSLRTGARYNEQFF
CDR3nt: TGCGCCAGCAGCTTACGGACAGGGGCACGATACAATGAGCAGTTCTTC

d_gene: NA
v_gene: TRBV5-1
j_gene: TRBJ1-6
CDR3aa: CASSLAPAGENSPLHF
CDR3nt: TGCGCCAGCAGCTTGGCCCCGGCAGGGGAGAATTCACCCCTCCACTTT

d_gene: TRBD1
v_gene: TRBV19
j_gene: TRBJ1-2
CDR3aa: CASSIRQGYRGYTF
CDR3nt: TGTGCCAGTAGTATCCGACAGGGGTACAGGGGCTACACCTTC

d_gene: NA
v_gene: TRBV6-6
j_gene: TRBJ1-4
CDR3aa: CASSYSRETLFF
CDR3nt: TGTGCCAGCAGTTATTCGAGAGAAACACTGTTTTTT

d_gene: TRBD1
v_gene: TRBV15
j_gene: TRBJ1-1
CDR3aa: CATTPVQGDLDTEAFF
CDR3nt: TGTGCCACCACCCCAGTCCAGGGGGATTTGGACACTGAAGCTTTCTTT